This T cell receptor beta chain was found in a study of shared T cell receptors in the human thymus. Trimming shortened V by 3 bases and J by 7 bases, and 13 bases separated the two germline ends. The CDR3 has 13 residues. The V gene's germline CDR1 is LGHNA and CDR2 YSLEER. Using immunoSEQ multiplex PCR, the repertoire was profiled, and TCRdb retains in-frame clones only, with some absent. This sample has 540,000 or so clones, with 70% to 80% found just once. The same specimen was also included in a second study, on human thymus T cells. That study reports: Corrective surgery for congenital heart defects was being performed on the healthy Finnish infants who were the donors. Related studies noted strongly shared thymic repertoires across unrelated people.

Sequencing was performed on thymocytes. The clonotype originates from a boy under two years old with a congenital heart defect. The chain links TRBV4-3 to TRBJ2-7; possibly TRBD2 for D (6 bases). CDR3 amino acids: CASSQEWRVEQYF. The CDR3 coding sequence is TGCGCCAGCAGCCAGGAATGGAGGGTTGAGCAGTACTTC.